This TCR beta chain was profiled in a study of CD8+ T cells in alopecia areata. About the study: Donor skin was harvested from approximately 6-12-month-old C3H/HeJ mice with spontaneous alopecia and grafted onto roughly 7-11-week-old female C3H/HeJ recipients.

With 2 bases clipped from V and 3 bases from J, the junction kept 5 bases outside the gene matches. There are 15 residues in the CDR3. CDR1 LGHNA and CDR2 YNLKQL come from the germline V gene (reference sequence). The table lists this clone with a few counts. Its antigen is unknown. The genes and germline here are from mouse. The sequence runs out 4 residues before the end of the CDR3; the remainder is reconstructed from the germline J gene. Extracted RNA was reverse transcribed into cDNA, the sequencing template. Clones were sequenced by immunoSEQ multiplex PCR, and TCRdb holds only the in-frame ones, with some missing. The specimen has under 350,000 clones, none found just once. A sort of pooled cutaneous lymph node cells used CD4, CD8alpha, NKG2D, NKG2ACE and other stains. Study-level points and caveats: Among patients, TCR sharing was less clear than in mice, a difference possibly due in part to HLA diversity in the patient population. There were also resident alphabeta T cells of normal skin sequenced in scalp samples. Lesional scalp displayed greater clonality than normal scalp, most notably in alopecia totalis/universalis.

Specimen: CD4+ T cells sorted from a lymph node. The TCR originated in a C3H/HeJ mouse with alopecia areata. For this strain, the MHC haplotype corresponds to H2-k. The chain uses TRBV5 and TRBJ2-5, with 7 bases identical to TRBD1. The CDR3 reads CASSQTRDRQDTQYF. CDR3 DNA, as far as it was read: TGTGCCAGCAGCCAAACCAGGGACAGACAAGAC.